This T cell receptor beta chain was captured in a study of OX40 agonist ivuxolimab in advanced cancers. Study-level information: Ivuxolimab, which patients received intravenously every 2 weeks, was dosed at 0.01 to 10 mg/kg. Notes on the study in general: In a subset of nonresponders, normalized T-cell clonal expansion was also low. Clones of CD4+ and CD8+ blood T cells grew by week 6 at doses of 0.1 to 3.0 mg/kg.

For this clone: The antigen is undetermined.

Germline V gives CDR1 GTSNPN, CDR2 SVGIG (reference sequence). The CDR3 has 14 amino acids. The V end was cut by 4 bases, the J end by 2 bases, with 15 bases between. People who had autoimmune disease history or systemic immunosuppression were excluded. Libraries were prepared by immunoSEQ multiplex PCR; TCRdb keeps only in-frame clonotypes and omits some of them. Of roughly 28,000 clones listed, roughly 87% are singletons. Material: CD4+ or CD8+ T cells sorted from blood, obtained in a trial of the OX40 agonist ivuxolimab. The clonotype originates from an adult with an advanced solid tumor such as melanoma, head and neck, liver or kidney cancer. The chain combines TRBV30 with TRBJ2-7; tentatively, D is TRBD2 (5 bases). The CDR3 nucleotides read TGTGCCTGGAAGGTGGGAGACCAAACCTACGAGCAGTACTTC. Protein sequence: CAWKVGDQTYEQYF.